This entry lists 5 T cell receptor beta chains sequenced from one sample in a study of OX40 agonist ivuxolimab in advanced cancers. Only in-frame clones appear in the TCRdb table, and some are missing; sequencing was by immunoSEQ multiplex PCR. Of under 55,000 clones listed, 65% to 85% are singletons. The input for sequencing was CD4+ or CD8+ T cells sorted from blood, taken in a trial of the OX40 agonist ivuxolimab. The receptor set was obtained from an adult with an advanced solid tumor such as melanoma, head and neck, liver or kidney cancer.

This rearrangement joins TRBV6-5 to TRBJ1-2; no reliable D call. Germline-derived CDR1 and CDR2 are MNHEY and SVGAGI. The CDR3 has 11 amino acids. Trimming took 6 bases from V and 8 from J, leaving 10 bases between them. Written as DNA, the CDR3 is TGTGCCAGCAGGGGGATGGGCGGCTACACCTTC. It translates to CASRGMGGYTF.

This clone came up once. The V gene is TRBV7-9, the J gene TRBJ2-1; D is undetermined. Germline CDR1 reads SEHNR; CDR2 reads FQNEAQ (reference sequence). The germline V and J ends were trimmed by 7 bases and 0 bases, with 10 bases remaining between them. The CDR3 has 14 residues. The CDR3 reads CASTPSSSYNEQFF. The CDR3 region has the DNA TGTGCCAGCACCCCGTCAAGCTCCTACAATGAGCAGTTCTTC.

V gene TRBV6-4 combines with J gene TRBJ1-6, with 9 bases aligning to TRBD1. The length of the CDR3 is 15 residues. The trim removed 4 bases at V and 7 bases at J, leaving 5 bases unmatched. CDR1 and CDR2 (germline): MRHNA, SNTAGT. CDR3 protein: CASSGGGQGNSPLHF. The CDR3 bases are TGTGCCAGCAGTGGCGGGGGACAGGGAAATTCACCCCTCCACTTT.

The chain has TRBV7-2 and TRBJ1-2, with 7 bases fitting TRBD1. Losses at the gene ends were 5 bases for V and 4 bases for J; bases not matched to a gene: 10. CDR1 and CDR2 from the germline V gene are SGHTA and FQGNSA. The CDR3 is 15 residues long. This chain's CDR3 is CASSPERAGGYGYTF. The DNA for the CDR3 is TGTGCCAGCAGCCCCGAGAGGGCAGGGGGCTATGGCTACACCTTC.

The chain is built from TRBV15 and TRBJ1-5; D is unresolved. This CDR3 spans 13 amino acids. CDR1 is LNHNV, CDR2 YYDKDF, per germline (reference sequence). V shed 4 bases and J shed 6 bases, with 10 bases lying between them. The CDR3 is CATSIVFGQPQHF. The CDR3 DNA follows: TGTGCCACCAGCATTGTTTTCGGTCAGCCCCAGCATTTT.